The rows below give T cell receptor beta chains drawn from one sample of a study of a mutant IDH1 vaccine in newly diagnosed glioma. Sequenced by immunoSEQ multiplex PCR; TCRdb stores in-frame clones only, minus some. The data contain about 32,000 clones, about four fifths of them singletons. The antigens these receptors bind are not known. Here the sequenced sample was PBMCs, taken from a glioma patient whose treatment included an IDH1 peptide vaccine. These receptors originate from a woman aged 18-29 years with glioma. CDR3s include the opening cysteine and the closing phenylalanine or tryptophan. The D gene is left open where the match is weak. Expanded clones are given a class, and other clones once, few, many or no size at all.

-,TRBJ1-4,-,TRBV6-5,TGTGCCAGCAGTTACTCAGGCGAAAAACTGTTTTTT,CASSYSGEKLFF
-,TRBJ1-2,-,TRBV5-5,TGTGCCAGCAGCTTGGGAGGGGACGGATTCTATGGCTACACCTTC,CASSLGGDGFYGYTF
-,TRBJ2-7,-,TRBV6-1,TGTGCCAGCAGTGAAAGGCAGATAAGCTCCTACGAGCAGTACTTC,CASSERQISSYEQYF
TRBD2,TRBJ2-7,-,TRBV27,TGTGCCAGCAGTTTAGGGACTACCTACGAGCAGTACTTC,CASSLGTTYEQYF
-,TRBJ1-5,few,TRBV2,TGTGCCAGGGGGGGCGCAAGCTTGGAACAGCCCCAGCATTTT,CARGGASLEQPQHF
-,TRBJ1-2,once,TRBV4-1,TGCGCCAGCAGCCAAGCGGCAGCTAACTATGGCTACACCTTC,CASSQAAANYGYTF
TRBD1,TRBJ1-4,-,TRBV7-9,TGTGCCAGCAGCTACCCGACAGGGATCACAACTAATGAAAAACTGTTTTTT,CASSYPTGITTNEKLFF
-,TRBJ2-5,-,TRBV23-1,TGCGCCACCCAAACCGGGGATCAAGAGACCCAGTACTTC,CATQTGDQETQYF
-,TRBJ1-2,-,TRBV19,TGTGCCAGTAGTCTTACTCACACCCCGGGCTGGGGAATCTATGGCTACACCTTC,CASSLTHTPGWGIYGYTF
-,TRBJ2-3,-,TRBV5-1,TGCGCCAGCAGCGAGACTTTCTTGAGCACAGATACGCAGTATTTT,CASSETFLSTDTQYF
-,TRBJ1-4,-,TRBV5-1,TGCGCCAGCAGCGACTCCGTTAATGAAAAACTGTTTTTT,CASSDSVNEKLFF
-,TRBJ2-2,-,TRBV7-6,TGTGCCAGCAGCCTCTACCCGAACACCGGGGAGCTGTTTTTT,CASSLYPNTGELFF
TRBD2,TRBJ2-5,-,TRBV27,TGTGCCAGTTCTATAGCGGGTGGCGCTTTAGAGACCCAGTACTTC,CASSIAGGALETQYF
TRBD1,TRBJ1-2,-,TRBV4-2,TGTGCCAGCAGCCCCGACAAGGACAGGAGACCTCCCGATGGCTACACCTTC,CASSPDKDRRPPDGYTF
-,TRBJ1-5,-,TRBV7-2,TGTGCCAGCAGCTTAGGGCCGCGGTGGAATCGGAGCAATCAGCCCCAGCATTTT,CASSLGPRWNRSNQPQHF
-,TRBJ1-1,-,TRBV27,TGTGCCAGCAGTCAGCCCCCTATGAACACTGAAGCTTTCTTT,CASSQPPMNTEAFF
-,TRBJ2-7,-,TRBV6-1,TGTGCCAGCGGGCAACTCTACGAGCAGTACTTC,CASGQLYEQYF
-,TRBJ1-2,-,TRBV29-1,TGCAGCGTTGAACGCCAGAGCTATGGCTACACCTTC,CSVERQSYGYTF
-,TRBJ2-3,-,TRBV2,TGTGCCGGAGGCTTGGAGGGGGGGACAGATACGCAGTATTTT,CAGGLEGGTDTQYF
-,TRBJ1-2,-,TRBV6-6,TGTGCCAGCAGCCAGGGCGACAGGTTAAAAGGCTACACCTTC,CASSQGDRLKGYTF
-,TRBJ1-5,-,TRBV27,TGTGCCAGCAGTTTGAGCCAGGGCCCTGGGCCCCAGCATTTT,CASSLSQGPGPQHF
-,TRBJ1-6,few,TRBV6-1,TGTGCCAGCACTTGGTCCGGGACCCGGGGGTCACCCCTCCACTTT,CASTWSGTRGSPLHF
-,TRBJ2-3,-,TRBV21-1,TGTGCCAGCAGGGGGGACAACAGCACAGATACGCAGTATTTT,CASRGDNSTDTQYF
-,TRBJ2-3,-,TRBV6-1,TGTGCCAGCAGTGAAGCGTACGCGGGTAGGGATACGCAGTATTTT,CASSEAYAGRDTQYF
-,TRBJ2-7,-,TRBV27,TGTGCCAGCAGGGACAGTTTCCCAAACTACGAGCAGTACTTC,CASRDSFPNYEQYF
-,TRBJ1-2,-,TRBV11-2,TGTGCCAGCAGCCCCGGCAGTGCGAATGGCGATGGCTACACCTTC,CASSPGSANGDGYTF
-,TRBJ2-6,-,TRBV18,TGTGCCAGCTCACCATTTGAGGCTGGGGCCAACGTCCTGACTTTC,CASSPFEAGANVLTF